The 9 T cell receptor beta chains presented below share a single source sample, sequenced in a study of OX40 agonist ivuxolimab in advanced cancers. TCRdb's table, derived via immunoSEQ multiplex PCR, lists solely in-frame clones and lacks some. The sample consists of approximately 82,000 clones, around 88% of them appearing once. Sequences were derived from CD4+ or CD8+ T cells sorted from blood, sampled in a trial of the OX40 agonist ivuxolimab. The source of these receptors is an adult with an advanced solid tumor such as melanoma, head and neck, liver or kidney cancer.

The chain links TRBV5-4 to TRBJ1-2, with TRBD1 identical over 7 bases. Unmatched junction bases numbered 3, after V lost 4 bases and J lost 3 bases. Germline V gene lookup returns CDR1 SGHNT and CDR2 YYREEE (reference sequence). The CDR3 totals 13 residues. CDR3 sequence: CASSKTGDYGYTF. DNA of the CDR3: TGTGCCAGCAGCAAAACAGGGGACTATGGCTACACCTTC. Filled out from reference TRBV5-4 and TRBJ1-2, the complete variable domain reads ETGVTQSPTHLIKTRGQQVTLRCSSQSGHNTVSWYQQALGQGPQFIFQYYREEENGRGNFPPRFSGLQFPNYSSELNVNALELDDSALYLCASSKTGDYGYTFGSGTRLTVV.

This clone occurred a few times. The chain recombines TRBV11-2 with TRBJ2-7; TRBD1 aligns across 9 bases. The V gene's germline CDR1 is SGHAT and CDR2 FQNNGV. Trimming cost V 8 bases and J 3 bases; bases outside gene matches: 11. The CDR3 runs to 15 residues. The CDR3 protein is CASGEGTGLNYEQYF. The CDR3 nucleotides read TGTGCCAGCGGGGAAGGGACAGGGCTAAACTACGAGCAGTACTTC.

This chain joins TRBV18 and TRBJ2-3; TRBD2 matches 11 bases. This CDR3 is 16 amino acids long. Germline assignment: CDR1 KGHSH and CDR2 LQKENI. J gave up 7 bases and V 4 bases, and 10 bases lay outside the gene matches. CDR3 DNA sequence: TGTGCCAGCTCACTAGAACTAGCGGGGGCCGATCATACGCAGTATTTT. This sequence encodes CASSLELAGADHTQYF.

The chain joins TRBV14 to TRBJ2-7, with 7 nucleotides matching TRBD1. V lost 0 bases to trimming and J lost 7 bases; unmatched junction nucleotides: 6. This CDR3 comprises 14 residues. Germline V gives CDR1 SGHDN, CDR2 FVKESK. The CDR3 region is CASSQDRGGKEQYF. As DNA, the CDR3 is TGTGCCAGCAGCCAAGATCGAGGGGGCAAGGAGCAGTACTTC.

This chain links TRBV19 with TRBJ1-5; D gene uncertain. The CDR3 extends over 15 amino acids. Germline CDR1 and CDR2: LNHDA and SQIVND (reference sequence). With 3 bases removed from V and 4 bases from J, the gap between germline ends came to 13 bases. For the CDR3, the DNA is TGTGCCAGTAGTATCCCCGCGGTAAGGAATCAGCCCCAGCATTTT. Amino acids: CASSIPAVRNQPQHF.

This sequence joins TRBV7-2 and TRBJ2-1; the D gene is possibly TRBD2 (5 bases). The CDR3 length is 16 residues. CDR1 and CDR2 (germline): SGHTA, FQGNSA. V was pared by 1 base and J by 0 bases, with 10 bases between. CDR3: CASSLEPGSSYNEQFF. CDR3 in DNA: TGTGCCAGCAGCTTAGAACCTGGGAGCTCCTACAATGAGCAGTTCTTC.

This clone appeared a single time. The rearrangement uses TRBV5-6 and TRBJ2-7, with TRBD1 as a possible D gene (5 bases). This CDR3 spans 13 amino acids. Trimming cost V 4 bases and J 6 bases, with 14 bases left between them. The germline V gene encodes CDR1 SGHDT and CDR2 YYEEEE. Written as DNA, the CDR3 is TGTGCCAGCAGCGGCACAGGCTTCCGCGAGCAGTACTTC. It is translated as CASSGTGFREQYF.

This chain links TRBV5-4 with TRBJ2-5; TRBD1 matches 7 bases. The CDR3 extends over 14 amino acids. V gave up 2 bases and J gave up 5 bases; unmatched junction bases: 6. CDR1 is SGHNT, CDR2 YYREEE, per germline (reference sequence). The CDR3 nucleotides are TGTGCCAGCAGCTTCCGGGACAGAGATGAGACCCAGTACTTC. Amino acids: CASSFRDRDETQYF.

The CDR3 coding sequence is TGTGCCAGCAGTTATCCCCATCGCGGGGAACAGCCCCAGCATTTT. Residues: CASSYPHRGEQPQHF. The V call is TRBV6-9, the J call TRBJ1-5, with D uncertain. The CDR3 is 15 amino acids. Germline CDR1 is MNHGY and CDR2 is SVAAGI. Trimming cost V 2 bases and J 7 bases, with 15 bases left between them.